The source of this T cell receptor (beta chain) is a study of cytomegalovirus exposure and HLA in healthy donors. Whole-study context: The study placed about 86% of its approximately 400 genotyped donors in the Caucasian-associated ancestry cluster.

This clone was counted a few times. With 60 Vbeta and 13 Jbeta primers, the PCR was carried out. Generated by immunoSEQ multiplex PCR, the TCRdb table keeps only in-frame clones and is missing some. This repertoire shows about 150,000 clones, more than 80% found once; its top ten account for approximately 2.2%. This receptor was identified in a male donor in good health and CMV-seronegative. The material sequenced was PBMCs.

The CDR3 reads CAAAPGLTYEQYF. The CDR3 DNA reads as TGTGCCGCGGCGCCAGGGCTTACCTACGAGCAGTACTTC. The chain carries TRBV6-1 and TRBJ2-7, with a possible D match to TRBD1 (5 bases). Germline V gene sequence: CDR1 MNHNS, CDR2 SASEGT. This CDR3 is built from 13 residues. Trimming took 11 bases from V and 2 from J, leaving 16 bases between them.